This T cell receptor (beta chain) is from a study of T-cell reconstitution after alpha-beta-depleted transplantation in children listed by TCRdb under 2016. In the study overall: Using TCR repertoire profiling, the study quantitatively followed how T-cell immune reconstitution unfolded in children after TCRalphabeta/CD19-depleted allogeneic hematopoietic cell transplantation.

The junction shows trimming of 4 bases on V and 0 bases on J, and the gene matches do not reach 8 bases of it. CDR1 and CDR2 (MNHEY, SVGEGT) derive from the germline V gene. The CDR3 has 18 amino acids, counting the end cysteine and phenylalanine. The kept DNA is CDR3 alone, 54 bases in frame from the first base. Interpreted using the paper, the treatment or condition label stands for: allogeneic hematopoietic cell transplantation with graft depleted of TCRalphabeta T cells and CD19 B cells. Transplant recipients were children who received TCRalphabeta/CD19-depleted allogeneic hematopoietic cell grafts. Library preparation used PCR. Sequencing used an Illumina HiSeq 2500. To normalize quantification of the TCRbeta repertoire, the TCR libraries were built with molecular barcoding that relied on unique molecular identifiers. TCRdb took the public reads, trimmed them with fastp at Q25, ran MiXCR for clone calling and kept in-frame beta chains. Duplicate CDR3 protein sequences are folded into a single record with the most common DNA and genes. This sample holds approximately 500,000 distinct CDR3 sequences; about 11% were observed only once. The top ten hold around 2% of the sample.

Overall study results and their limits: In some patients, the high TCRbeta diversity seen at day 60 was put down to recipient T cells and intrathymic progenitors that had survived conditioning. About two months after transplant, the apparently early recovery of alphabetaT-cell counts reportedly depended on just several hundred clones that had expanded rapidly and came from non-depleted graft cells. The frequencies of hyperexpanded clones fell over the following months, and after one year, T-cell counts and TCRbeta diversity were mostly attributed to newly produced T cells.

In its sample, this clonotype was seen many times. Its cognate antigen has yet to be identified. Base qualities are not provided; no much larger clone lies one nucleotide away. The TCR sequence derives from a child younger than 10 with inherited bone marrow failure, due to receive a stem cell transplant. The chain joins TRBV6-2 or TRBV6-3 to TRBJ2-5, with 13 central nucleotides matching TRBD2. The sequences come from PBMCs, collected before TCRalphabeta/CD19-depleted stem cell transplant. The DNA sequence reads TGTGCCAGCAGTTCCGGACTAGCGGGAGTCTCGTACCAAGAGACCCAGTACTTC. It is translated as CASSSGLAGVSYQETQYF.